Presented here are 2 T cell receptor beta chains from one specimen sequenced in a study of blood T cell repertoires in COVID-19 (TCRdb year 2020). Library method: the immunoSEQ multiplex PCR assay. TCRdb re-hosts the immuneACCESS table, in-frame sequences only. Its copies lack some clones; in the studies checked, an unresolved V gene accounts for under half of them, and the cause for the rest is not known. The sample contains hundreds of thousands of clones, roughly nine tenths of them found a single time. Clones ranked in the top ten supply under 3% of the sample. The sample was PBMCs or T cells enriched from blood (not recorded which). The receptor set was obtained from a woman aged 18 to 35 who had recovered from COVID-19.

V and J are TRBV7-2 and TRBJ1-2; unclear D gene. Per germline, CDR1 SGHTA and CDR2 FQGNSA. The V and J ends lost 2 bases and 4 bases respectively, with 8 bases between them. This CDR3 is built from 13 residues. CDR3 in amino acids: CASSLLQFYGYTF. Written as DNA, the CDR3 is TGTGCCAGCAGCTTATTGCAGTTCTATGGCTACACCTTC.

J is TRBJ1-1 and V is TRBV6-5, with 7 bases fitting TRBD1. The length of the CDR3 is 14 residues. Trimming at V came to 4 bases and at J to 5 bases, leaving 7 bases not matched to a gene. Germline lookup yields CDR1 MNHEY and CDR2 SVGAGI. The CDR3 here is CASSSNRGGTEAFF. The CDR3 coding sequence is TGTGCCAGCAGTTCGAACAGGGGCGGTACTGAAGCTTTCTTT.